This T cell receptor beta chain was sequenced in a study of T cell repertoires in cytomegalovirus infection. On the study more broadly: Selection of CMV epitopes for the study included recently identified HLA-C-restricted and well-studied HLA-B-restricted ones. Public TCR beta signatures provided an indication of both CMV infection and a matching HLA type.

As concerns this clonotype: The antigen remains unidentified.

V was cut by 4 bases and J by 2 bases, with 20 bases left in between. CDR1 MDHEN and CDR2 SYDVKM come from the germline V gene. The CDR3 spans 17 residues. TCRdb independently ran MiXCR on the reads; one entry per CDR3 protein. This table holds approximately 730,000 distinct CDR3 sequences, roughly 36% found once. General study findings and limits: HLA-C-restricted CMV clonotypes gave the most frequent clonotype in two of eight donors. CMV carriers having the relevant HLA were flagged by cumulative public TCR beta family frequency.

The chain recombines TRBV28 with TRBJ2-5; no reliable D call. Source: cultured PBMCs, taken from culture after CMV antigen stimulation. This TCR was sampled from a human donor in good health (CMV status not recorded). Some clones in this sample may be carry-over from other donors' samples. The CDR3 spells CASSSDRVYISQETQYF. CDR3 nucleotide sequence: TGTGCCAGCAGTTCCGACCGAGTCTACATCTCACAAGAGACCCAGTACTTC.